This TCR beta chain appears in the sequencing data of a study of shared clonotypes between healthy human individuals. Study at large: Researchers drew samples from two women and a few men aged 18 to 49. Three plates were used per donor for CD4 naive, three for CD4 memory, two for CD8 naive and one for CD8 memory.

Around 30,000 T cell genomes, or roughly 200 ng DNA, went into the sorted-subset replicate PCRs. Generated by immunoSEQ multiplex PCR, the TCRdb table keeps only in-frame clones and is missing some. Of roughly 2.1 million clones listed, about 93% are singletons. The naive CD8 fraction comprised CD45RO-negative cells positively selected for CCR7 and excluded terminally differentiated effector memory CD45RA+ cells. Nashville, Tennessee was home to all donors, each a Caucasian adult. The CDR3 is 14 residues long. Germline loops: CDR1 SGDLS, CDR2 YYNGEE. V was cut by 6 bases and J by 0 bases, with 13 bases left in between.

Source material: naive CD8+ T cells from PBMCs. The V and J genes are TRBV9 and TRBJ2-7; D might be TRBD1 (7 bases). The origin of this receptor is a young man in good health. Some clones in this sample may be carry-over from other donors' samples. The CDR3 here is CASNQGGSSYEQYF. Here the CDR3 DNA reads TGTGCCAGCAACCAGGGGGGTAGCTCCTACGAGCAGTACTTC.